This T cell receptor beta chain was found in a study of beta chain features in type 1 diabetes. Background on the study: Sorted cells numbering approximately 110,000,000 were examined across all samples.

For this clone: Its antigen remains unidentified.

TCRB transcripts that were expressed got sequenced, as all of the isolated RNA had been reverse transcribed. Sequencing used immunoSEQ multiplex PCR; TCRdb keeps in-frame clones, though not all of them. The sample holds over 650,000 clones, over 11% seen once. Study-level results: Among patients with Type 1 diabetes, TCRB CDR3s were moderately but significantly shorter in every one of the four CD4+ subsets. For type 1 diabetes patients, VDJ junctions showed fewer insertions and more deletions.

V was clipped by 7 bases and J by 1 base, with 10 bases between them. The CDR3 runs 13 residues. CDR1 and CDR2 (germline): LNHDA, SQIVND (reference sequence). Sampling consisted of one heparinised blood draw per donor, averaging around 120 mL. Researchers reported sorting CD4+ naive, central memory, regulatory and stem cell-like memory cells via CD45RO/CCR7/CD25/CD127/CD95/CD27. Sequencing used naive CD4+ T cells from blood. The clonotype was recovered from a man between 18 and 35 years old with type 1 diabetes. This chain joins TRBV19 and TRBJ1-1, with D uncertain. The DNA of the CDR3 is TGTGCCAGTATTCGGGGTACGAACACTGAAGCTTTCTTT. Protein sequence: CASIRGTNTEAFF.